The T cell receptor beta chain described here comes from a study of blood T cells in healthy people across ages. On the study more broadly: Capturing about one barcoded beta molecule per two T cells was achieved by template switching.

A sample-barcoded 5' primer and a J-beta primer mix were used in a second PCR of roughly 7 to 12 cycles. Tags on each cDNA molecule came from a template-switch adaptor with 12 random nucleotides. Sequencing of every sample gave 2.5 million or more CDR3-containing paired-end reads. In TCRdb, the 5' RACE reads were re-called with MiXCR into one record per CDR3 protein. This repertoire shows 600,000 or so distinct CDR3 sequences, 21% found once; its top ten account for 3% to 4.5%. The CDR3 contains 13 residues. CDR1 and CDR2 (germline): SGHTA, FQGNSA. Between the trimmed V and J ends, which lost 5 bases and 5 bases, there was a span of 9 bases.

The chain uses TRBV7-2 and TRBJ2-2; TRBD1 might be the D (6 bases). The sequenced sample was blood. The source is a man between 65 and 85 years old in good health. CDR3 protein: CASSPGVTGELFF. The DNA of the CDR3 is TGTGCCAGCAGCCCAGGGGTAACCGGGGAGCTGTTTTTT.